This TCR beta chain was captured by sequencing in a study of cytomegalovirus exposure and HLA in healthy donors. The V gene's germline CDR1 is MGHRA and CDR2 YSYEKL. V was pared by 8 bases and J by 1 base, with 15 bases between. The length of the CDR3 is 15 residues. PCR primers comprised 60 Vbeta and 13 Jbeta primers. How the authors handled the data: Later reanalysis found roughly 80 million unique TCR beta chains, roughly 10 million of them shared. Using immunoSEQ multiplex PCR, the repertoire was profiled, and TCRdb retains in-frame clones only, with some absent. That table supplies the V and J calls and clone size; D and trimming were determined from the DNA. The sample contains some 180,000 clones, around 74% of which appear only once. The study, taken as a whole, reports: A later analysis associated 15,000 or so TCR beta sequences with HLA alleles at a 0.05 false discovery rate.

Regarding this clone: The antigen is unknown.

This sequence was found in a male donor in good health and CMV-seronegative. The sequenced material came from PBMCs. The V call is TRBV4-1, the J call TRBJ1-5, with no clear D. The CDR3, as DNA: TGCGCCAGCCAGAGGACGGCGGGGAGCAATCAGCCCCAGCATTTT. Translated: CASQRTAGSNQPQHF.